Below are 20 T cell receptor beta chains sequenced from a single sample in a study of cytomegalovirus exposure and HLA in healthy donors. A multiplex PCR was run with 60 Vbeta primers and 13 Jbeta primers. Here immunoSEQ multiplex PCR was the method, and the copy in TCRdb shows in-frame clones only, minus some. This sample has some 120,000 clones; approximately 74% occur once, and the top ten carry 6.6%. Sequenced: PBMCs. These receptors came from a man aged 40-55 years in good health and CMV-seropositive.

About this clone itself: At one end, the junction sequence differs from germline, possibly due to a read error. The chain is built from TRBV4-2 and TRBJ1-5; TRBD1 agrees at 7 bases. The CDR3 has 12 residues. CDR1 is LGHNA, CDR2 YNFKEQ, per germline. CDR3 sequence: CASSQDGTALYF. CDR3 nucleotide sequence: TGTGCCAGCAGCCAAGACGGGACAGCGCTGTATTTT.

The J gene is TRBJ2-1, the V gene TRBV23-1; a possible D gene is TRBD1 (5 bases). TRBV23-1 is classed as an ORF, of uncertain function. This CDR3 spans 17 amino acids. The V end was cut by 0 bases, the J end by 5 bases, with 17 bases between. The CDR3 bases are TGCGCCAGCAGTCAATCCCTGGCCAGGGAAGGAAACAATGAGCAGTTCTTC. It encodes CASSQSLAREGNNEQFF.

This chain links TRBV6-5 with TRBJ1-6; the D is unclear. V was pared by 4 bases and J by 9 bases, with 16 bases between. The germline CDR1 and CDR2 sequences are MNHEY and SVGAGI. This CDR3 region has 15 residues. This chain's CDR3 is CASSSQDRLGSPLHF. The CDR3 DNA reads TGTGCCAGCAGTTCTCAAGATCGACTGGGTTCACCCCTCCACTTT.

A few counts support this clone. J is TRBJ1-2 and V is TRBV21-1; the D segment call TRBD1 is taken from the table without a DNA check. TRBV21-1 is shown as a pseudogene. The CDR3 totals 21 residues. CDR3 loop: CASSKAWDRGFFRGDNYGYTF. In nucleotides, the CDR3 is TGTGCCAGCAGCAAAGCTTGGGACAGGGGGTTCTTTAGGGGGGATAACTATGGCTACACCTTC.

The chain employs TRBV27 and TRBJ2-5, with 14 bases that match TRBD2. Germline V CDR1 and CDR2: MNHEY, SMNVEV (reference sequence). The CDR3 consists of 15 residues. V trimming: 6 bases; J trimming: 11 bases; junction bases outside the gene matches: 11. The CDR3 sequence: CASRRTGTSGSWQYF. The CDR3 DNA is TGTGCCAGCAGAAGGACCGGGACTAGCGGGAGTTGGCAGTACTTC.

CDR3 protein: CASSILAGGADTQYF. CDR3 coding DNA: TGTGCCAGCAGTATACTAGCGGGAGGGGCAGATACGCAGTATTTT. This chain links TRBV6-4 with TRBJ2-3; 13 bases line up with TRBD2. The CDR3 is made up of 15 amino acids. V trimming: 5 bases; J trimming: 4 bases; junction bases outside the gene matches: 3. Germline lookup yields CDR1 MRHNA and CDR2 SNTAGT.

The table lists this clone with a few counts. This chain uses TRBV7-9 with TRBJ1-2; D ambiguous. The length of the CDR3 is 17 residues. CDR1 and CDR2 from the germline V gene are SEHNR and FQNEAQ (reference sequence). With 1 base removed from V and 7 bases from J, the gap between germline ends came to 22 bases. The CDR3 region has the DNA TGTGCCAGCAGCTTAGATGGTCCGGGAGAGCGCGAAGGTGGCTACACCTTC. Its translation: CASSLDGPGEREGGYTF. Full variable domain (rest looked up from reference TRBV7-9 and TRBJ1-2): DTGVSQNPRHKITKRGQNVTFRCDPISEHNRLYWYRQTLGQGPEFLTYFQNEAQLEKSRLLSDRFSAERPKGSFSTLEIQRTEQGDSAMYLCASSLDGPGEREGGYTFGSGTRLTVV.

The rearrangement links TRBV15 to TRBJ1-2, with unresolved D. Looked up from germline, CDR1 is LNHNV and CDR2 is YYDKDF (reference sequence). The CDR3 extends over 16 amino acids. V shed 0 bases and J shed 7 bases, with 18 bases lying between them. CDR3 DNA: TGTGCCACCAGCAGAGATCGCGGGTCAGGAGGATCTGGCTACACCTTC. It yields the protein CATSRDRGSGGSGYTF.

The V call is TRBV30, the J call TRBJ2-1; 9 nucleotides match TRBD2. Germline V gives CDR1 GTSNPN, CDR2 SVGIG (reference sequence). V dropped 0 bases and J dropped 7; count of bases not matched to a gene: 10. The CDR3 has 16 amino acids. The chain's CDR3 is CAWSVLGRGGRNEQFF. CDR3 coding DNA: TGTGCCTGGAGTGTATTAGGGCGGGGGGGCCGGAATGAGCAGTTCTTC.

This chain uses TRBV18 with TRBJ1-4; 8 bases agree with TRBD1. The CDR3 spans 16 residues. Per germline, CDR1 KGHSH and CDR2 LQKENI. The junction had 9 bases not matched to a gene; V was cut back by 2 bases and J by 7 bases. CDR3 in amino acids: CASSPDQTGASEKLFF. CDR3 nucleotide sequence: TGTGCCAGCTCACCAGACCAGACAGGGGCAAGTGAAAAACTGTTTTTT.

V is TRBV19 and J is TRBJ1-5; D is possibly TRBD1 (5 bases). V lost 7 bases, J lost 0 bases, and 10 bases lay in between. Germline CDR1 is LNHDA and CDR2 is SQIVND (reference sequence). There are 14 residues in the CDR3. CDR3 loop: CASTLGVSNQPQHF. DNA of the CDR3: TGTGCCAGTACCCTAGGGGTTAGCAATCAGCCCCAGCATTTT. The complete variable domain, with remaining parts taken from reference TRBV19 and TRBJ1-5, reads DGGITQSPKYLFRKEGQNVTLSCEQNLNHDAMYWYRQDPGQGLRLIYYSQIVNDFQKGDIAEGYSVSREKKESFPLTVTSAQKNPTAFYLCASTLGVSNQPQHFGDGTRLSIL.

The CDR3 spells CASSEQGAALNEKLFF. DNA for the CDR3: TGTGCCAGCTCGGAGCAGGGGGCCGCTCTTAATGAAAAACTGTTTTTT. The V gene is TRBV5-6, the J gene TRBJ1-4, with TRBD1 matching 8 bases. The germline V gene encodes CDR1 SGHDT and CDR2 YYEEEE. V lost 7 bases to trimming and J lost 4 bases; unmatched junction nucleotides: 12. The CDR3 length is 16 residues.

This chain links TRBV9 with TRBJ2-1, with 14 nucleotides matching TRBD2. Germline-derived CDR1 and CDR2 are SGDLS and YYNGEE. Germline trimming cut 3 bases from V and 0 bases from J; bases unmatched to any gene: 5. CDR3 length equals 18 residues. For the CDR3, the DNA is TGTGCCAGCAGCGGACTAGCGGGAGGGCTTCACTCCTACAATGAGCAGTTCTTC. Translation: CASSGLAGGLHSYNEQFF.

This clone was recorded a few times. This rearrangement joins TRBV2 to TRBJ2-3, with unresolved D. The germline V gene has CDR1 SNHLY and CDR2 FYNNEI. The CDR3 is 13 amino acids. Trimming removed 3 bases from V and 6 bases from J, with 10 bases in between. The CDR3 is CASSELLGDTQYF. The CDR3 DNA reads TGTGCCAGCAGTGAGCTTCTAGGCGATACGCAGTATTTT.

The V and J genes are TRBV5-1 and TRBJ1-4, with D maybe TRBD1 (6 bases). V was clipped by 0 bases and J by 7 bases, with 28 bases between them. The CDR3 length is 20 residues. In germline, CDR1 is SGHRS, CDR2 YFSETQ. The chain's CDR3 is CASSLERWTDLIQPPEKLFF. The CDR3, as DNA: TGCGCCAGCAGCTTGGAACGGTGGACAGACCTAATCCAACCTCCTGAAAAACTGTTTTTT. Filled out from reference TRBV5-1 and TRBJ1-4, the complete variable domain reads KAGVTQTPRYLIKTRGQQVTLSCSPISGHRSVSWYQQTPGQGLQFLFEYFSETQRNKGNFPGRFSGRQFSNSRSEMNVSTLELGDSALYLCASSLERWTDLIQPPEKLFFGSGTQLSVL.

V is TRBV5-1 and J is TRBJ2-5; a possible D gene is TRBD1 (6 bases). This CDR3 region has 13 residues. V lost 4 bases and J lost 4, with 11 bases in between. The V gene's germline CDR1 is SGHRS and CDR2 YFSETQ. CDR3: CASSPGTRETQYF. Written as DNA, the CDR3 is TGCGCCAGCAGCCCCGGGACAAGAGAGACCCAGTACTTC. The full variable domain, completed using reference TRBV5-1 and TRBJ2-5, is KAGVTQTPRYLIKTRGQQVTLSCSPISGHRSVSWYQQTPGQGLQFLFEYFSETQRNKGNFPGRFSGRQFSNSRSEMNVSTLELGDSALYLCASSPGTRETQYFGPGTRLLVL.

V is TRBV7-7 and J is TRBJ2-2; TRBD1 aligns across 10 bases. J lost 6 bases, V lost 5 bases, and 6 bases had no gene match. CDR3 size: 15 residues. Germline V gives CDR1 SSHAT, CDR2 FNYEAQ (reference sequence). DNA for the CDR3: TGTGCCAGCAGCCTCGACAGGGGGCTAGCCGGGGAGCTGTTTTTT. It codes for CASSLDRGLAGELFF.

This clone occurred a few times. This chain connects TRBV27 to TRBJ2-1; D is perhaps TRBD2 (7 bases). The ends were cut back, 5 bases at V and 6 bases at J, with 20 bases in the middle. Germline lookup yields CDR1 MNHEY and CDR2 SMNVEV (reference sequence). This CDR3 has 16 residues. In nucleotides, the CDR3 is TGTGCCAGCAGTGTGGGCGTGGGGGGGCCCCCCAATGAGCAGTTCTTC. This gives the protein CASSVGVGGPPNEQFF.

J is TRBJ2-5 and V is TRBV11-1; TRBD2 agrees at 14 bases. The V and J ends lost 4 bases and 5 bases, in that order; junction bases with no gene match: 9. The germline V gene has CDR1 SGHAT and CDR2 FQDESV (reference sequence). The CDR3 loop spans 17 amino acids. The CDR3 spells CASSSRLAGGPWETQYF. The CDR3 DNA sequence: TGTGCCAGCAGCTCCCGACTAGCGGGAGGGCCCTGGGAGACCCAGTACTTC.

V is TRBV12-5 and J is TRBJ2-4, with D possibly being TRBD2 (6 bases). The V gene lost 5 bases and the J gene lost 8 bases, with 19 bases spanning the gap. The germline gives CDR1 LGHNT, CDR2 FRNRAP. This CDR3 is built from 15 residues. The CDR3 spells CASGTSGAWEDIQYF. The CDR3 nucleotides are TGTGCTAGTGGTACCTCCGGGGCATGGGAGGACATTCAGTACTTC.